This TCR beta chain originates from a study of blood T cells in healthy people across ages. Trimming cost V 5 bases and J 1 base, with 16 bases left between them. CDR1 and CDR2 (germline): DFQATT, SNEGSKA (reference sequence). The CDR3 is 15 residues long. Sample-barcoded 5' priming and a J-beta primer mix drove a second PCR of 7 to 11 cycles. MiXCR, run by TCRdb on the 5' RACE reads, gives a single entry per CDR3 protein. Here the sample spans 660,000 or so distinct CDR3 sequences, 58% being singletons. Investigators took roughly 9.5 milliliters of peripheral blood from every donor. Findings of the study overall: Unsorted PBMCs ruled out conclusive naive versus antigen-experienced comparison.

Points on this clonotype: Its cognate antigen is unknown.

This rearrangement joins TRBV20-1 to TRBJ2-3; possibly TRBD2 for D (6 bases). The specimen was blood. This TCR came from a man aged 60 to 75 in good health. The CDR3 sequence is CSAPQGGAGTDTQYF. DNA for the CDR3: TGCAGTGCTCCCCAAGGCGGGGCCGGCACAGATACGCAGTATTTT.